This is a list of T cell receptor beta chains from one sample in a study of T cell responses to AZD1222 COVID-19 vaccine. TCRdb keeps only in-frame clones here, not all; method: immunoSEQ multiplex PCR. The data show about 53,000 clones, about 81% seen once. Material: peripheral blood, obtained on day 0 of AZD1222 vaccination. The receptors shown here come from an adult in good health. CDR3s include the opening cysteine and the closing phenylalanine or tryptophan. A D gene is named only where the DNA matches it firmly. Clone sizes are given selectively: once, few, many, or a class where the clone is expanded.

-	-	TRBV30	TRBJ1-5	CAWSGKGGNQPQHF	TGTGCCTGGAGTGGGAAAGGGGGCAATCAGCCCCAGCATTTT
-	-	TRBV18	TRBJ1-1	CASSPGQNEAFF	TGTGCCAGCTCACCCGGACAGAACGAAGCTTTCTTT
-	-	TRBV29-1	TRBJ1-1	CSVQEMNTEAFF	TGCAGCGTACAAGAAATGAACACTGAAGCTTTCTTT
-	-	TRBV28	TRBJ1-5	CASSVQGKGQPQHF	TGTGCCAGCAGTGTACAGGGTAAAGGTCAGCCCCAGCATTTT
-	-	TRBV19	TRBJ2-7	CASSIGAQGLDAYEQYF	TGTGCCAGTAGTATAGGGGCCCAGGGACTGGACGCCTACGAGCAGTACTTC
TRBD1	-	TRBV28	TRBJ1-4	CASSLRTRNPYRGGKEKLFF	TGTGCCAGCAGTTTACGAACCCGAAATCCTTACAGGGGAGGAAAGGAAAAACTGTTTTTT
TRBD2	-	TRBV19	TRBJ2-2	CASSFRAGSGTGELFF	TGTGCCAGTAGTTTTCGAGCGGGAAGTGGGACCGGGGAGCTGTTTTTT
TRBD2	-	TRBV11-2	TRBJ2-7	CASSSRTSTSYEQYF	TGTGCCAGCAGCTCACGGACTAGTACGTCCTACGAGCAGTACTTC
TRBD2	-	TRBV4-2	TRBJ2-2	CASGTSGSGAGELFF	TGTGCCAGTGGGACTAGCGGGAGCGGCGCCGGGGAGCTGTTTTTT
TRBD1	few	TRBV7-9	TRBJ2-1	CASSPGQASNEQFF	TGTGCCAGCAGCCCGGGACAGGCCTCAAATGAGCAGTTCTTC
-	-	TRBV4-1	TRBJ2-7	CASSQTGYEQYF	TGCGCCAGCAGCCAAACCGGGTACGAGCAGTACTTC
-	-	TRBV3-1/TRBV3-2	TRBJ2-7	CASSLLSTNEQYF	TGTGCCAGCAGCCTCCTTAGTACCAACGAGCAGTACTTC
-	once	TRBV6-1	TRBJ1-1	CASSELRGNTEAFF	TGTGCCAGCAGTGAATTACGCGGGAACACTGAAGCTTTCTTT
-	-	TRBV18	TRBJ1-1	CASSPTTEKNTEAFF	TGTGCCAGCTCACCTACGACGGAAAAGAACACTGAAGCTTTCTTT
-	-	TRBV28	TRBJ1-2	CASSSNREYGYTF	TGTGCCAGCAGTTCCAACCGAGAATATGGCTACACCTTC
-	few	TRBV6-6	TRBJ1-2	CASSNTQEGYTF	TGTGCCAGCAGTAACACACAGGAAGGCTACACCTTC